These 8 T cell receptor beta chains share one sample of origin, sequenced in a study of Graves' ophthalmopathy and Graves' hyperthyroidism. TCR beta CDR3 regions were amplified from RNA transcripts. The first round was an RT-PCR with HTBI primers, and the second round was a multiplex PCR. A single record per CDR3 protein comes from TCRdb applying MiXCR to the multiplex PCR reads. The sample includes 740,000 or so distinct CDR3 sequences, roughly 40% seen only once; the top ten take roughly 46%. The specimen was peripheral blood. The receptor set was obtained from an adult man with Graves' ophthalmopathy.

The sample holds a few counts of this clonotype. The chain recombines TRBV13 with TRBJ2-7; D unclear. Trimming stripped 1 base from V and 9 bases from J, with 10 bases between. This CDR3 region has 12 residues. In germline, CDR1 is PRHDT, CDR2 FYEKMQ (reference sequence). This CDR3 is CASSLVGFGQYF. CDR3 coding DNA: TGTGCCAGCAGCTTAGTAGGGTTCGGGCAGTACTTC.

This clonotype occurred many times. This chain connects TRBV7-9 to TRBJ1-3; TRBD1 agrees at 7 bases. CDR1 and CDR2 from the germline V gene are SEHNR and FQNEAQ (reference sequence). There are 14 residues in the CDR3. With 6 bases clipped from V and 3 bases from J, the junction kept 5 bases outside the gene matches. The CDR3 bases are TGTGCCAGCAGATGGGGGGACAGTGGAAACACCATATATTTT. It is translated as CASRWGDSGNTIYF.

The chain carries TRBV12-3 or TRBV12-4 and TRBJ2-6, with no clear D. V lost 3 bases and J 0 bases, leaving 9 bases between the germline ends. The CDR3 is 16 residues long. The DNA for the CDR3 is TGTGCCAGCAGTTTCGGGCACCTCTCTGGGGCCAACGTCCTGACTTTC. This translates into CASSFGHLSGANVLTF.

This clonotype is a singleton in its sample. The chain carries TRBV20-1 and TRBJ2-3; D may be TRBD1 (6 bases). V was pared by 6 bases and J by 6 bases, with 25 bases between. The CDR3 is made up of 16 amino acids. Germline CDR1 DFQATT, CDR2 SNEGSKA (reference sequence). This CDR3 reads CSALGEGQPPQDTQYF. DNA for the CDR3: TGCAGTGCCCTTGGAGAAGGACAGCCACCTCAGGATACGCAGTATTTT.

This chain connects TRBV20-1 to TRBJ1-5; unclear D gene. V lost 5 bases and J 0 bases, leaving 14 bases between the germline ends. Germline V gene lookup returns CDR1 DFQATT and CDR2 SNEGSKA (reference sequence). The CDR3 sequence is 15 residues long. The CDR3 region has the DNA TGCAGTGCTCTCCGAGAGACCTATAGCAATCAGCCCCAGCATTTT. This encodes CSALRETYSNQPQHF.

In DNA, the CDR3 is TGTGCCAGCAGCTTCCAAGCGAGGGGAATTCGTTCACCCCTCCACTTT. Its protein is CASSFQARGIRSPLHF. This rearrangement joins TRBV7-9 to TRBJ1-6, with a tentative D call TRBD1 (5 bases). The CDR3 sequence is 16 residues long. Germline V gene data show CDR1 as SEHNR and CDR2 as FQNEAQ (reference sequence). V shed 3 bases and J shed 9 bases, with 18 bases lying between them.

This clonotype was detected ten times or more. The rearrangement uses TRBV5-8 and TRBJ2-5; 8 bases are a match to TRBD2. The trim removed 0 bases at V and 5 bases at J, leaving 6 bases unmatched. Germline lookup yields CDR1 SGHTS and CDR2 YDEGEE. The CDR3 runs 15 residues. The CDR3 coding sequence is TGTGCCAGCAGCTTGGCGGGAGGGTCGTGGGAGACCCAGTACTTC. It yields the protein CASSLAGGSWETQYF.

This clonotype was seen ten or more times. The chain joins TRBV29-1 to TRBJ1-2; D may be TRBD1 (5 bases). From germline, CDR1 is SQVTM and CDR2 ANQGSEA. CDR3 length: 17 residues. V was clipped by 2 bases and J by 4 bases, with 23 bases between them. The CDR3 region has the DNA TGCAGCGTTGAAAGGGACGCCTTCGGGACGGGGTTCTATGGCTACACCTTC. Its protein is CSVERDAFGTGFYGYTF.